The 7 T cell receptor beta chains below were found in one sample sequenced in a study of blood T cell repertoires in COVID-19. This table comes from immunoSEQ multiplex PCR, and its TCRdb copy is limited to in-frame clones, with some not included. This table holds roughly 140,000 clones, 84% found once. Input material: PBMCs or T cells enriched from blood (not recorded which). These receptors came from a man between 50 and 59 years old in a cohort exposed to, infected with or recovered from COVID-19 (not recorded which).

The chain links TRBV14 to TRBJ2-3, with 10 bases aligning to TRBD1. CDR1 is SGHDN, CDR2 FVKESK, per germline. The CDR3 spans 15 residues. Losses at the gene ends were 1 base for V and 7 bases for J; bases not matched to a gene: 5. CDR3 loop: CASSQVTGGAYTQYF. The DNA of the CDR3 is TGTGCCAGCAGCCAAGTGACAGGGGGCGCATATACGCAGTATTTT.

This clone was recorded a few times. This chain links TRBV5-1 with TRBJ2-7, with 7 nucleotides matching TRBD2. V trimming: 1 base; J trimming: 4 bases; junction bases outside the gene matches: 8. From germline, CDR1 is SGHRS and CDR2 YFSETQ. This CDR3 is built from 15 residues. The CDR3 bases are TGCGCCAGCAGCTTGATCGGGGCGGGAGTTTACGAGCAGTACTTC. This codes for CASSLIGAGVYEQYF.

The rearrangement uses TRBV11-2 and TRBJ2-7; maybe TRBD1 (6 bases). The germline CDR1 and CDR2 sequences are SGHAT and FQNNGV. The V gene lost 1 base and the J gene lost 7 bases, with 14 bases spanning the gap. The CDR3 sequence is 14 residues long. CDR3 DNA sequence: TGTGCCAGCAGCTTAGTACTTTCAGGGGATGAGCAGTACTTC. It yields the protein CASSLVLSGDEQYF.

V usage is TRBV5-6 and J usage is TRBJ2-1, with D perhaps TRBD1 (5 bases). Germline CDR1 is SGHDT and CDR2 is YYEEEE. This CDR3 contains 17 residues. Deletions cut 0 bases from V and 0 bases from J, with 13 bases between. The CDR3 DNA is TGTGCCAGCAGCTTGGTCAGGGTACGAAACTCCTACAATGAGCAGTTCTTC. Protein product: CASSLVRVRNSYNEQFF.

The chain carries TRBV25-1 and TRBJ2-3; D gene ambiguous. Germline V gene lookup returns CDR1 MGHDK and CDR2 SYGVNS. Trimming pared 3 bases from V and 5 bases from J, leaving 3 bases between. The CDR3 loop spans 11 amino acids. Here the CDR3 DNA reads TGTGCCAGCAGTGACAGAGATACGCAGTATTTT. Amino acids: CASSDRDTQYF. Combining the CDR3 with reference TRBV25-1 and TRBJ2-3 gives the whole variable domain EADIYQTPRYLVIGTGKKITLECSQTMGHDKMYWYQQDPGMELHLIHYSYGVNSTEKGDLSSESTVSRIRTEHFPLTLESARPSHTSQYLCASSDRDTQYFGPGTRLTVL.

The chain is built from TRBV7-9 and TRBJ2-5; weak D call: TRBD2 (5 bases). The germline V and J ends were trimmed by 2 bases and 4 bases, with 14 bases remaining between them. Germline CDR1 SEHNR, CDR2 FQNEAQ (reference sequence). CDR3 size: 15 residues. The CDR3 loop is CASSLSSAQGETQYF. The CDR3 region has the DNA TGTGCCAGCAGCTTAAGTAGCGCCCAAGGAGAGACCCAGTACTTC. The whole variable domain, filled in from reference TRBV7-9 and TRBJ2-5, reads DTGVSQNPRHKITKRGQNVTFRCDPISEHNRLYWYRQTLGQGPEFLTYFQNEAQLEKSRLLSDRFSAERPKGSFSTLEIQRTEQGDSAMYLCASSLSSAQGETQYFGPGTRLLVL.

The chain carries TRBV13 and TRBJ2-5; 11 positions agree with TRBD2. The length of the CDR3 is 14 residues. Losses at the gene ends were 5 bases for V and 3 bases for J; bases not matched to a gene: 2. The V gene's germline CDR1 is PRHDT and CDR2 FYEKMQ (reference sequence). DNA for the CDR3: TGTGCCAGCAGCCAGGGACTAGCGGAAGAGACCCAGTACTTC. Translation: CASSQGLAEETQYF.